The subject of this entry is one T cell receptor beta chain. Its cognate antigen is unknown. This CDR3 has 16 residues. The data were obtained in a study of cytomegalovirus exposure and HLA in healthy donors. PCR amplification relied on 60 Vbeta primers (plus 13 Jbeta primers). Original analysis: Later analysis identified tens of millions of unique TCR beta chains, 8.5 million to 13 million shared. TCRdb's table, derived via immunoSEQ multiplex PCR, lists solely in-frame clones and lacks some. V, J and clone size are those of that table, while D and trimming were read from the DNA. This sample's table reports about 140,000 clones. Study-wide findings and caveats: CMV serostatus stood as the only immune exposure information on hand. Looking again later, the authors saw that most CMV-associated TCR beta chains seemed HLA-restricted. In an earlier analysis, productive rearrangement rates for most beta V segments clustered near 87% or 30%.

The TCR comes from a male donor in good health and CMV-seronegative. Sample: PBMCs. This chain uses TRBV12-1 with TRBJ2-7; TRBD2 is the table's D call, not checked against the DNA. TRBV12-1 is recorded as a pseudogene. Here the CDR3 DNA reads TGTGCCAGCAGCGACCCCGGGACTAGCGGCTCCTACGAGCAGTACTTC. Translation: CASSDPGTSGSYEQYF.